This TCR beta chain derives from a study of a mutant IDH1 vaccine in newly diagnosed glioma. Assay: immunoSEQ multiplex PCR; the TCRdb copy retains only in-frame clones and omits some. The table has 40,000 to 50,000 clones, about 76% seen once. The CDR3 has 14 residues. J lost 6 bases, V lost 3 bases, and 4 bases had no gene match. Germline V gives CDR1 KGHSH, CDR2 LQKENI. Concerning this clone: What it recognizes is unknown.

As to time point: week 23, last vaccination. It was 300 ug of mutant IDH1 20-mer peptide that made up each vaccine dose, given with topical imiquimod. The clonotype comes from a man aged 50 or older with glioma. The sequencing here drew on PBMCs, taken from a glioma patient whose treatment included an IDH1 peptide vaccine. V gene TRBV18 combines with J gene TRBJ1-4, with 7 bases aligning to TRBD1. DNA of the CDR3: TGTGCCAGCTCACCGCGAGGGACAGATGAAAAACTGTTTTTT. This encodes CASSPRGTDEKLFF.